This T cell receptor beta chain was sequenced during a study of T-cell reconstitution after alpha-beta-depleted transplantation in children. Preparation of the TCRbeta library used unique molecular identifiers. In TCRdb, the PCR reads were re-called with MiXCR into one record per CDR3 protein. The sample includes more than 450,000 distinct CDR3 sequences, around 18% of them seen just once. The CDR3 covers 15 residues. Germline V gene sequence: CDR1 DFQATT, CDR2 SNEGSKA (reference sequence). Trimming cost V 2 bases and J 5 bases, with 19 bases left between them. The sample holds a few counts of this clonotype.

This TCR was sampled from a human donor who donated a stem cell graft to a child with acute lymphoblastic leukemia. The J gene is TRBJ2-7, the V gene TRBV20-1, with D possibly called TRBD1 or TRBD2 (6 bases each). The specimen comprised PBMCs from the stem cell graft donor, sampled from the stem cell graft. Here the CDR3 reads CSARRSRGGYDEQYF. DNA for the CDR3: TGCAGTGCTAGAAGGTCGAGAGGGGGGTATGACGAGCAGTACTTC.